Below, 21 T cell receptor beta chains from the same sample are listed, as sequenced in a study of T cells in localized non-small cell lung cancer (dated by TCRdb to the early 2020s). Receptor libraries were prepared by the immunoSEQ multiplex PCR assay. Not all clones reach the TCRdb copy of this immuneACCESS table, which keeps in-frame sequences only. Checked studies attribute under half of the gap to unresolved V genes and leave the rest unexplained. Recorded for this sample are about 59,000 clones; roughly 90% of them occurred a single time. Less than 25% of the sample goes to the ten largest clones. This specimen was peripheral blood, taken before any cancer treatment. Source of these receptors: a man aged 35 to 70 with stage I squamous cell lung carcinoma.

The gene calls are TRBV7-9 and TRBJ1-1; D possibly corresponds to TRBD1 (6 bases). The CDR3 is 13 amino acids. Trimming shortened V by 5 bases and J by 6 bases, and 13 bases separated the two germline ends. Germline V lookup: CDR1 SEHNR, CDR2 FQNEAQ (reference sequence). The CDR3 nucleotides read TGTGCCAGCAGCCCCGCGGGGGGCCCTGAAGCTTTCTTT. It translates to CASSPAGGPEAFF.

This clone was picked up a small number of times. The gene calls are TRBV5-5 and TRBJ2-1; D remains ambiguous. The CDR3 sequence is 13 residues long. V dropped 6 bases and J dropped 9 bases, with 16 bases sitting between them. From germline, CDR1 is SGHKS and CDR2 YYEKEE (reference sequence). The CDR3 loop reads CASTAHVSSEQFF. The CDR3, as DNA: TGTGCCAGCACCGCGCACGTTTCCTCTGAGCAGTTCTTC.

This chain connects TRBV19 to TRBJ1-2; D uncertain. The germline V gene encodes CDR1 LNHDA and CDR2 SQIVND (reference sequence). The CDR3 runs 15 residues. The V end lost 3 bases, the J end lost 0 bases, and 11 bases lay between the germline ends. The CDR3 DNA is TGTGCCAGTAGTATTAAGCCAGAAGCTAACTATGGCTACACCTTC. This translates into CASSIKPEANYGYTF. The full variable domain, in which reference TRBV19 and TRBJ1-2 provide the parts outside the CDR3, is DGGITQSPKYLFRKEGQNVTLSCEQNLNHDAMYWYRQDPGQGLRLIYYSQIVNDFQKGDIAEGYSVSREKKESFPLTVTSAQKNPTAFYLCASSIKPEANYGYTFGSGTRLTVV.

The rearrangement links TRBV30 to TRBJ2-3, with 7 bases matching TRBD1. The germline V gene encodes CDR1 GTSNPN and CDR2 SVGIG (reference sequence). The junction had 7 bases not matched to a gene; V was cut back by 5 bases and J by 2 bases. This CDR3 comprises 14 residues. CDR3 loop: CAWRDRASTDTQYF. As DNA, the CDR3 is TGTGCCTGGCGTGACAGGGCCTCCACAGATACGCAGTATTTT.

Here the CDR3 reads CAWSDFYEQYF. CDR3 in DNA: TGTGCCTGGAGTGACTTCTACGAGCAGTACTTC. The rearrangement uses TRBV30 and TRBJ2-7; D gene unclear. Germline V gene data show CDR1 as GTSNPN and CDR2 as SVGIG (reference sequence). CDR3 size: 11 residues. V lost 1 base and J 3 bases, leaving 4 bases between the germline ends.

The V gene is TRBV7-2, the J gene TRBJ2-7, with D hard to call. The CDR3 is made up of 15 amino acids. Trimming stripped 4 bases from V and 5 bases from J, with 18 bases between. CDR1 and CDR2 (germline): SGHTA, FQGNSA. In DNA form, the CDR3 reads TGTGCCAGCAGCTGGGCGACACGGGTTAGGCACGAGCAGTACTTC. Protein product: CASSWATRVRHEQYF. The entire variable domain, with the rest obtained from reference TRBV7-2 and TRBJ2-7, is as follows: GAGVSQSPSNKVTEKGKDVELRCDPISGHTALYWYRQSLGQGLEFLIYFQGNSAPDKSGLPSDRFSAERTGGSVSTLTIQRTQQEDSAVYLCASSWATRVRHEQYFGPGTRLTVT.

This chain joins TRBV5-8 and TRBJ2-7, with 7 bases matching TRBD1. Per germline, CDR1 SGHTS and CDR2 YDEGEE. This CDR3 contains 14 residues. J was trimmed by 5 bases and V by 1 base; bases with no gene match: 6. The CDR3 DNA reads as TGTGCCAGCAGCTTGAGGGGGCGCGTCCACGAGCAGTACTTC. It encodes CASSLRGRVHEQYF.

The rearrangement uses TRBV5-8 and TRBJ1-2, with D perhaps matching TRBD1 (6 bases). CDR1 SGHTS and CDR2 YDEGEE come from the germline V gene. CDR3 length equals 14 residues. V shed 5 bases and J shed 5 bases, with 16 bases lying between them. CDR3 region: CASSREGGIYGYTF. DNA for the CDR3: TGTGCCAGCAGTCGAGAAGGGGGAATTTATGGCTACACCTTC.

The chain links TRBV7-3 to TRBJ2-1; 10 positions agree with TRBD2. Trimming cost V 5 bases and J 7 bases; bases outside gene matches: 5. In germline, CDR1 is SGHTA, CDR2 FQGTGA. CDR3 length: 14 residues. The CDR3 here is CASSLAGVLNEQFF. In DNA form, the CDR3 reads TGTGCCAGCAGCCTAGCGGGAGTATTGAATGAGCAGTTCTTC.

Here the CDR3 reads CASSLEQNQPQHF. The CDR3 DNA follows: TGCGCCAGCAGCTTGGAACAGAATCAGCCCCAGCATTTT. This sequence joins TRBV5-1 and TRBJ1-5, with D unclear. The CDR3 sequence is 13 residues long. Trimming cost V 0 bases and J 4 bases, with 5 bases left between them. Germline CDR1 and CDR2: SGHRS and YFSETQ.

The rearrangement links TRBV9 to TRBJ2-3; TRBD2 agrees at 11 bases. The CDR3 is 16 amino acids. Per germline, CDR1 SGDLS and CDR2 YYNGEE. After removal of 0 bases from V and 5 bases from J, the junction contained 5 bases not matched to a gene. This chain's CDR3 is CASSVGSGLAGDTQYF. The CDR3 DNA reads as TGTGCCAGCAGCGTAGGGTCAGGACTAGCGGGAGATACGCAGTATTTT. Complete variable domain (other parts from reference TRBV9 and TRBJ2-3): DSGVTQTPKHLITATGQRVTLRCSPRSGDLSVYWYQQSLDQGLQFLIQYYNGEERAKGNILERFSAQQFPDLHSELNLSSLELGDSALYFCASSVGSGLAGDTQYFGPGTRLTVL.

V is TRBV7-2 and J is TRBJ2-2; TRBD2 is a possible D gene (6 bases). This CDR3 contains 15 residues. V was pared by 3 bases and J by 0 bases, with 8 bases between. Germline V gene sequence: CDR1 SGHTA, CDR2 FQGNSA. The CDR3 region has the DNA TGTGCCAGCAGCTTTGGGGGGTCGAACACCGGGGAGCTGTTTTTT. This translates into CASSFGGSNTGELFF.

V usage is TRBV29-1 and J usage is TRBJ2-3, with 12 bases matching TRBD2. The germline V gene has CDR1 SQVTM and CDR2 ANQGSEA. The V gene end was trimmed by 7 bases and the J gene end by 6 bases; junction bases not matched to a gene: 8. CDR3 size: 14 residues. The CDR3 loop reads CSADLGLAGDTQYF. CDR3 nucleotides: TGCAGCGCCGACCTGGGACTAGCGGGTGATACGCAGTATTTT.

This clone was recorded only once. The rearrangement links TRBV7-2 to TRBJ2-1; 9 nucleotides match TRBD1. The V segment lost 5 bases and the J segment 2 bases; nucleotides outside the gene matches: 4. From germline, CDR1 is SGHTA and CDR2 FQGNSA. The CDR3 consists of 15 residues. This CDR3 is CASSPGTGPYNEQFF. The CDR3, as DNA: TGTGCCAGCAGCCCCGGGACAGGGCCCTACAATGAGCAGTTCTTC.

The chain has TRBV29-1 and TRBJ2-1; a possible D gene is TRBD1 (6 bases). The germline gives CDR1 SQVTM, CDR2 ANQGSEA. CDR3 length equals 15 residues. The V gene lost 5 bases and the J gene lost 2 bases, with 16 bases spanning the gap. CDR3 amino acids: CSVQGRAETYNEQFF. DNA for the CDR3: TGCAGCGTTCAGGGGAGAGCGGAGACCTACAATGAGCAGTTCTTC.

The chain uses TRBV19 and TRBJ2-7; TRBD2 agrees at 7 bases. CDR1 is LNHDA and CDR2 is SQIVND in the germline V gene (reference sequence). With 5 bases clipped from V and 3 bases from J, the junction kept 4 bases outside the gene matches. The CDR3 is 13 amino acids. CDR3 sequence: CASSGGGVYEQYF. The CDR3 bases are TGTGCCAGTAGTGGCGGGGGTGTCTACGAGCAGTACTTC.

This chain's CDR3 is CASSLSPEYNEQFF. In DNA, the CDR3 is TGCGCCAGCAGCTTGTCACCGGAGTACAATGAGCAGTTCTTC. This chain connects TRBV5-1 to TRBJ2-1, with D uncertain. The V and J ends lost 1 base and 4 bases respectively, with 9 bases between them. The germline V gene encodes CDR1 SGHRS and CDR2 YFSETQ. This CDR3 region has 14 residues. Drawing the rest from reference TRBV5-1 and TRBJ2-1, the complete variable domain is KAGVTQTPRYLIKTRGQQVTLSCSPISGHRSVSWYQQTPGQGLQFLFEYFSETQRNKGNFPGRFSGRQFSNSRSEMNVSTLELGDSALYLCASSLSPEYNEQFFGPGTRLTVL.

The V gene is TRBV6-6, the J gene TRBJ2-7, with TRBD2 identical over 14 bases. V lost 4 bases to trimming and J lost 4 bases; unmatched junction nucleotides: 3. The V gene's germline CDR1 is MNHNY and CDR2 SVGAGI (reference sequence). This CDR3 comprises 15 residues. The CDR3 reads CASSSWTSGRYEQYF. CDR3 nucleotides: TGTGCCAGCAGTTCCTGGACTAGCGGGAGGTACGAGCAGTACTTC.

V usage is TRBV19 and J usage is TRBJ2-2; a possible D gene is TRBD1 (6 bases). Germline V gene lookup returns CDR1 LNHDA and CDR2 SQIVND (reference sequence). V was cut by 6 bases and J by 2 bases, with 13 bases left in between. CDR3 size: 15 residues. The CDR3 region is CASRPPGHNTGELFF. CDR3 DNA sequence: TGTGCCAGTAGACCACCGGGACACAACACCGGGGAGCTGTTTTTT.

The V and J genes are TRBV6-1 and TRBJ2-3, with TRBD2 identical over 12 bases. Germline assignment: CDR1 MNHNS and CDR2 SASEGT. Trimming at V came to 11 bases and at J to 0 bases, leaving 6 bases not matched to a gene. CDR3 length: 15 amino acids. CDR3 coding DNA: TGTGCCGTAACCGGGACTAGCGGGAGCACAGATACGCAGTATTTT. The encoded protein is CAVTGTSGSTDTQYF.

The chain combines TRBV27 with TRBJ2-5, with a weak D call TRBD2 (5 bases). Germline V CDR1 and CDR2: MNHEY, SMNVEV (reference sequence). The V end lost 2 bases, the J end lost 5 bases, and 6 bases lay between the germline ends. The CDR3 runs to 12 residues. DNA for the CDR3: TGTGCCAGCAGTTTAAGAGGGGAGACCCAGTACTTC. It codes for CASSLRGETQYF.